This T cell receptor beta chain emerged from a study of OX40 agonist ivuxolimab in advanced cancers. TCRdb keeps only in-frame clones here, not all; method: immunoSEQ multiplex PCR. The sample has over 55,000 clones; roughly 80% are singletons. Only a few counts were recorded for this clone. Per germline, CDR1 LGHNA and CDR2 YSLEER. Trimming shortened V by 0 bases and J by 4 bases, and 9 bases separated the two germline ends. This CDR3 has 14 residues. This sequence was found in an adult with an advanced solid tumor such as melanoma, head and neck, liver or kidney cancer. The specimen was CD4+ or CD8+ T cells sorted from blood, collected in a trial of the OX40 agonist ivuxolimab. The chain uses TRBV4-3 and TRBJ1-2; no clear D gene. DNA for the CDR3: TGCGCCAGCAGCCAAGATCGCGACGGCTATGGCTACACCTTC. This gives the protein CASSQDRDGYGYTF.